This T cell receptor beta chain was sequenced for a study of Ad26.COV2.S vaccination and SARS-CoV-2 variants listed by TCRdb under 2021. Background for the entire study: Vaccine-arm donors were drawn from COV1001, a multicentre, randomized, double-blind, placebo-controlled phase I-IIa trial of Ad26.COV2.S in healthy adults. Ad26.COV2.S was administered intramuscularly at 5 x 10^10 or 1 x 10^11 viral particles, either as a single shot or as two shots given 56 days apart. TCRbeta repertoire sequencing served as the tool for gauging how specific and how broad the SARS-CoV-2-reactive T cell receptors were following Ad26.COV2.S vaccination. A total of some 30 samples were included in the TCR-sequenced set, comprising about 20 Ad26.COV2.S vaccine recipients, 5 placebo recipients and 8 SARS-CoV-2 convalescent individuals. Trial participants were randomized into five groups of five, in which low-dose or high-dose Ad26.COV2.S was given once or twice, or placebo was given on both occasions. Blinding of investigators to trial group allocation was maintained during experiments and outcome assessment. The research as a whole found: According to the authors, total T cell responses may have been underestimated by the TCR breadth and depth analyses. Comparing responses between vaccine doses or regimens was not something the study was powered to do. Ad26.COV2.S recipients had higher spike-specific TCR breadth than placebo recipients (P = 0.0014). Substantial breadth of spike-specific CD8+ and CD4+ T cell responses was reported after vaccination. Non-spike TCR breadth was comparable between vaccine and placebo recipients, consistent with the vaccine containing only spike.

The immunoSEQ Assay was the method used to sequence TCRbeta CDR3 regions. After extraction, genomic DNA underwent amplification by bias-controlled multiplex PCR, followed by high-throughput sequencing. The paper's processing steps were these. To quantify the absolute abundance of each unique TCRbeta CDR3 region, sequences were collapsed and filtered. T cell fraction was estimated by normalizing TCRbeta template counts to usable DNA, with usable DNA measured through amplification of reference genes found in all nucleated cells. Repertoire TCRs were annotated as SARS-CoV-2-specific by exact matching of V gene, CDR3 amino acid sequence and J gene to a known reactive TCR set. MIRA supplied the reference SARS-CoV-2 TCR set, which was filtered for enrichment in COVID-19-positive ImmuneCODE repertoires so that public or cross-reactive TCRs were removed. Using the MIRA antigens, annotated TCRs were further analysed by specific ORF or by position within an ORF. Depth was the summed frequency of annotated unique rearrangements, while breadth was defined as annotated unique rearrangements over total unique productive rearrangements. Group comparisons of TCR breadth used two-sided Wilcoxon rank-sum tests. This is the immuneACCESS table as TCRdb keeps it, with only in-frame sequences that have V and J called. A part of the clones is gone; compared with another copy, unresolved V genes explain less than half, and the rest is unexplained. That table gives V, J and clone size, and the DNA gave D and trimming. The sample data list 320,000 or so clones, and roughly 88% of these were observed just once. Over 5% of the sample comes from the top ten.

As for this clone: It has no known antigen specificity. Qualities for individual bases were not recorded, and no much larger clone is one base off.

Taken from the germline V gene, the CDR1 and CDR2 loops are SGHNT and YENEEA. V was cut back by 4 bases and J by 2 bases, leaving a gap of 10 bases between them. The CDR3 runs 14 residues from the cysteine to the phenylalanine. Solely the CDR3 DNA is kept, with 42 bases framed from the first base. The meaning of the sample's treatment or condition label: about 20 received Ad26.COV2.S at low or high dose, single or two shots; 5 received placebo; per-sample allocation not given. Repertoires of vaccine and placebo recipients were sequenced from samples collected on day 63 after the first injection. Cohort 1b enrolled 20 to 30 adults aged 18-55 years at a single site in Boston, USA, between 29 July and 7 August 2020. As a vaccine, Ad26.COV2.S was a replication-incompetent adenovirus type 26 vector that expressed a prefusion-stabilized SARS-CoV-2 spike protein derived from the original Wuhan strain.

The chain uses TRBV11-3 and TRBJ2-3; no D gene is confidently identified. Sequenced here: peripheral blood, sampled in a trial of Ad26.COV2.S vaccine versus placebo. This receptor was taken from a person between 18 and 65 years old who received the Ad26.COV2.S COVID-19 vaccine or a placebo. The CDR3 protein is CASSSLPATDTQYF. Here is the DNA: TGTGCCAGCAGCTCCCTTCCCGCCACAGATACGCAGTATTTT. The variable domain in full, with residues beyond the CDR3 obtained from the reference TRBV11-3 and TRBJ2-3 genes, is EAGVVQSPRYKIIEKKQPVAFWCNPISGHNTLYWYLQNLGQGPELLIRYENEEAVDDSQLPKDRFSAERLKGVDSTLKIQPAELGDSAVYLCASSSLPATDTQYFGPGTRLTVL.